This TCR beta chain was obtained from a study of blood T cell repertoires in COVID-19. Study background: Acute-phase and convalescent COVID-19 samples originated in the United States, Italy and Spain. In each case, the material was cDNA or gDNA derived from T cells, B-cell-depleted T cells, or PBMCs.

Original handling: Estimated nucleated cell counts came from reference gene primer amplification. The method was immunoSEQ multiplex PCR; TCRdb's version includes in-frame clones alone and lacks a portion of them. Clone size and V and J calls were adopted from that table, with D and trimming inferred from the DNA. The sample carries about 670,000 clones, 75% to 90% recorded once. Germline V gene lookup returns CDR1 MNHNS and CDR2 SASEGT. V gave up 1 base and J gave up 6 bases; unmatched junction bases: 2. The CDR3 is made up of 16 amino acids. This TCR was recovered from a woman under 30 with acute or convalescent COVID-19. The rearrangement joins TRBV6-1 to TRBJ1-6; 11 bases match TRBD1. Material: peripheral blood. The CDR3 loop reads CASSEVGTGGNSPLHF. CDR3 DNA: TGTGCCAGCAGTGAAGTTGGGACAGGGGGTAATTCACCCCTCCACTTT.